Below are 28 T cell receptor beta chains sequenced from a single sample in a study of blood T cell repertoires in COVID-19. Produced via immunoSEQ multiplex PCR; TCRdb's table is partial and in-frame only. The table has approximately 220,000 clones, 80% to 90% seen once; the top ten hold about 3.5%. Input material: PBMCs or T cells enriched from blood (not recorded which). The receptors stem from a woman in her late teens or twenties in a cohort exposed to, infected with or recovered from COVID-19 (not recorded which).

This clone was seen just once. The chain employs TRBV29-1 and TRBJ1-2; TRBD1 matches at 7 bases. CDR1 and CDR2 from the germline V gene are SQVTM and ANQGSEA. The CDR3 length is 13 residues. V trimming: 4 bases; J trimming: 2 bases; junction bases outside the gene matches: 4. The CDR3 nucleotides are TGCAGCGTTGGAAGGGACAGAAACTATGGCTACACCTTC. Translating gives CSVGRDRNYGYTF.

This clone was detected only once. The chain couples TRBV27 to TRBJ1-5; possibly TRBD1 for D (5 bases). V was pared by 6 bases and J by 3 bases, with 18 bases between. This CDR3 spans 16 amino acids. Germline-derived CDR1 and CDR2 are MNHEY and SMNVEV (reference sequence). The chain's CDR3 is CASRQTIGGTNQPQHF. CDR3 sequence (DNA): TGTGCCAGCAGACAAACTATCGGGGGGACCAATCAGCCCCAGCATTTT.

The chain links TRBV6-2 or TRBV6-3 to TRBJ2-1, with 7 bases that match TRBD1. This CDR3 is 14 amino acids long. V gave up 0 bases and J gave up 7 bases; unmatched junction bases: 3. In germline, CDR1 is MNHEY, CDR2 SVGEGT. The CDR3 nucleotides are TGTGCCAGCAGTTACTCGGCAGGGGGTAATGAGCAGTTCTTC. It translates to CASSYSAGGNEQFF.

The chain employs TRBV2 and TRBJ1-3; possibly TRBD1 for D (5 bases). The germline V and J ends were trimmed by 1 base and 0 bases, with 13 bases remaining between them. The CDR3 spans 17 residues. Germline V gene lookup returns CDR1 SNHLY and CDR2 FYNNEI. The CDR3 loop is CASSEVRGLLSGNTIYF. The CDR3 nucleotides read TGTGCCAGCAGTGAAGTTCGGGGACTGCTCTCTGGAAACACCATATATTTT. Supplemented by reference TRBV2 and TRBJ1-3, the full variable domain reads EPEVTQTPSHQVTQMGQEVILRCVPISNHLYFYWYRQILGQKVEFLVSFYNNEISEKSEIFDDQFSVERPDGSNFTLKIRSTKLEDSAMYFCASSEVRGLLSGNTIYFGEGSWLTVV.

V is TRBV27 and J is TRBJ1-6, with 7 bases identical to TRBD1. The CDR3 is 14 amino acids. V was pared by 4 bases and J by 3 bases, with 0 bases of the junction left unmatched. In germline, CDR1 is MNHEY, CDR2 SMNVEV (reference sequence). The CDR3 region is CASSSGGYNSPLHF. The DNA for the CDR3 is TGTGCCAGCAGTTCAGGGGGCTATAATTCACCCCTCCACTTT.

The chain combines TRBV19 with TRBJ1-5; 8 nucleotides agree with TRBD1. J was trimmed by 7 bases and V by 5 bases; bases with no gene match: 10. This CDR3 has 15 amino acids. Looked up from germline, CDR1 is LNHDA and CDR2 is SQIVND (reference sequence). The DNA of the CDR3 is TGTGCCAGTAGTGAACAGGGGGGGTTCGTCCAGCCCCAGCATTTT. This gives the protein CASSEQGGFVQPQHF.

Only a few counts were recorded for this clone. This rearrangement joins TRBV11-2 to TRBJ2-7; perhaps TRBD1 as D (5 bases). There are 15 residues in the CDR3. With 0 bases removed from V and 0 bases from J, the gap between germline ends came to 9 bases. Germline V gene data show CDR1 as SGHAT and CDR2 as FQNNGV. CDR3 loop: CASSLDTGTSYEQYF. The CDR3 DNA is TGTGCCAGCAGCTTAGATACAGGCACCTCCTACGAGCAGTACTTC.

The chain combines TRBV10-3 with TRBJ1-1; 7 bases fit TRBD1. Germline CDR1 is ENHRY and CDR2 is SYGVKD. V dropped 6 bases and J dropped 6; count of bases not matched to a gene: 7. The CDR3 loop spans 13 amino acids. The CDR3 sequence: CAISTTGKAEAFF. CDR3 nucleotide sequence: TGTGCCATCAGCACGACAGGGAAAGCTGAAGCTTTCTTT.

The CDR3 spells CASSLAGGTSYEQYF. The CDR3 DNA is TGTGCCAGCAGTCTAGCGGGAGGGACCTCCTACGAGCAGTACTTC. The chain combines TRBV27 with TRBJ2-7; 12 bases are shared with TRBD2. Germline lookup yields CDR1 MNHEY and CDR2 SMNVEV (reference sequence). V gave up 5 bases and J gave up 0 bases; unmatched junction bases: 2. The CDR3 has 15 amino acids.

For the CDR3, the DNA is TGCGCCAGCAGCCCTATCGCTGCGAATGAGCAGTTCTTC. This codes for CASSPIAANEQFF. The chain couples TRBV5-1 to TRBJ2-1; D uncertain. The germline CDR1 and CDR2 sequences are SGHRS and YFSETQ. The CDR3 runs to 13 residues. The V end was cut by 4 bases, the J end by 7 bases, with 12 bases between.

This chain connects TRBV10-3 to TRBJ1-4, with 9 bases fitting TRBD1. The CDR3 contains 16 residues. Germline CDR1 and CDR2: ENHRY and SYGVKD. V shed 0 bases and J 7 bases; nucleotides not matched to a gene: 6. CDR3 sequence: CAISESKGTGFEKLFF. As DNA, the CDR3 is TGTGCCATCAGTGAGTCGAAAGGGACAGGGTTTGAAAAACTGTTTTTT.

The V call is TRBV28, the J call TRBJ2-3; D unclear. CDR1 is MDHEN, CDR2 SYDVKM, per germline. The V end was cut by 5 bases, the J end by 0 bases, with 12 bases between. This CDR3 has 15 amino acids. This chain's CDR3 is CASSPISPSTDTQYF. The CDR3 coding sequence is TGTGCCAGCAGTCCTATATCCCCTAGCACAGATACGCAGTATTTT.

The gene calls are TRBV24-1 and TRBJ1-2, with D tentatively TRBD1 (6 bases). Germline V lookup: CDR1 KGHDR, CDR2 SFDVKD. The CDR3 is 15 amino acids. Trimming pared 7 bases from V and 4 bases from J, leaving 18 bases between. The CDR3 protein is CATRAGALPFYGYTF. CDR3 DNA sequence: TGTGCCACCAGAGCAGGGGCCCTTCCATTCTATGGCTACACCTTC.

The CDR3 nucleotides read TGTGCCAGTAGTACCTCAGGGAACTATGGCTACACCTTC. As protein: CASSTSGNYGYTF. The gene calls are TRBV19 and TRBJ1-2, with D perhaps TRBD1 (5 bases). There are 13 residues in the CDR3. Germline V lookup: CDR1 LNHDA, CDR2 SQIVND (reference sequence). Trimming left V 4 bases short and J 2 bases short, with 8 bases between.

The CDR3 DNA sequence: TGTGCCAGCAGCAACACAGATACGCAGTATTTT. Protein: CASSNTDTQYF. The chain has TRBV12-3 or TRBV12-4 and TRBJ2-3; D is unresolved. The CDR3 loop spans 11 amino acids. The V gene lost 6 bases and the J gene lost 2 bases, with 3 bases spanning the gap.

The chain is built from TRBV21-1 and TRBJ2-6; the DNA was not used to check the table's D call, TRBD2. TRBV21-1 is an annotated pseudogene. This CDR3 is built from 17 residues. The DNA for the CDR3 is TGTGCCAGCAGCTATCGGGGTGAAGGCTCTGGGGCCAACGTCCTGACTTTC. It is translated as CASSYRGEGSGANVLTF.

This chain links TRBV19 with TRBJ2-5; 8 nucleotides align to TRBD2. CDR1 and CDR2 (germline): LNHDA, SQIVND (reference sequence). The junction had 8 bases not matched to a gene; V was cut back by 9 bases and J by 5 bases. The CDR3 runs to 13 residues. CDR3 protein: CASKSGSRETQYF. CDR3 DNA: TGTGCCAGCAAGAGCGGGAGTAGGGAGACCCAGTACTTC.

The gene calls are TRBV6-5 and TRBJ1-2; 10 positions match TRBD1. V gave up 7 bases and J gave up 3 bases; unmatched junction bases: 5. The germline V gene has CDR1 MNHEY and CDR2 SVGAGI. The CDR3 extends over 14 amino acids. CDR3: CASTQTGGDYGYTF. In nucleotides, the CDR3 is TGTGCCAGCACCCAGACAGGGGGCGACTATGGCTACACCTTC.

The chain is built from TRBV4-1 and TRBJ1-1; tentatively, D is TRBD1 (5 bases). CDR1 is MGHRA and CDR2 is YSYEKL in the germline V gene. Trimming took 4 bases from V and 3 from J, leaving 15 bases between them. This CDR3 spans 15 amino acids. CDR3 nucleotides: TGCGCCAGCAGCCGCCCAGGGCAGGGCTACACTGAAGCTTTCTTT. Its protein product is CASSRPGQGYTEAFF.

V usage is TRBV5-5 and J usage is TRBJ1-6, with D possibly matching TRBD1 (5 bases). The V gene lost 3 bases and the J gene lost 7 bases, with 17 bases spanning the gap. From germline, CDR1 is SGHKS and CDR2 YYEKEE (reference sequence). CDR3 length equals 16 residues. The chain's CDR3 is CASSSPTVTPNSPLHF. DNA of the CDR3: TGTGCCAGCAGCTCACCGACAGTTACTCCCAATTCACCCCTCCACTTT.

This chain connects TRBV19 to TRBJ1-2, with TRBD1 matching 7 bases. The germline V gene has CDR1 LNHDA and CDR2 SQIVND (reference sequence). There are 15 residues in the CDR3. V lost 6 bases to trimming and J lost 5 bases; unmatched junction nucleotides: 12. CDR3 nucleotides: TGTGCCAGTAGACTCTCCCCGGGACAGAGTTATGGCTACACCTTC. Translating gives CASRLSPGQSYGYTF.

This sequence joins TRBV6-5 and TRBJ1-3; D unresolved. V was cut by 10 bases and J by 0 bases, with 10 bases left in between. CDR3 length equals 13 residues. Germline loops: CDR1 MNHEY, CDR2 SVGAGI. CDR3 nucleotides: TGTGCCACTAGCGGAATCTCTGGAAACACCATATATTTT. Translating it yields CATSGISGNTIYF.

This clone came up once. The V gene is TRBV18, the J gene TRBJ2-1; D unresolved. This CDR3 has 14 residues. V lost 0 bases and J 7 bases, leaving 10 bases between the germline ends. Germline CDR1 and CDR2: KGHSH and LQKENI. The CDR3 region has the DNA TGTGCCAGCTCACCACCGAGCCCGCCGAATGAGCAGTTCTTC. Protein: CASSPPSPPNEQFF. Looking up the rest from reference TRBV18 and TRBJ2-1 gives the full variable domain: NAGVMQNPRHLVRRRGQEARLRCSPMKGHSHVYWYRQLPEEGLKFMVYLQKENIIDESGMPKERFSAEFPKEGPSILRIQQVVRGDSAAYFCASSPPSPPNEQFFGPGTRLTVL.

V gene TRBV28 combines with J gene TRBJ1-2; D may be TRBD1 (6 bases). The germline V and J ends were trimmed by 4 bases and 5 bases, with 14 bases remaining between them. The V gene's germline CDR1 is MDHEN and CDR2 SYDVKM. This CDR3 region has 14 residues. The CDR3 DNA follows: TGTGCCAGCAGTTCGGGGGGGGCATGGTATGGCTACACCTTC. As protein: CASSSGGAWYGYTF.

The CDR3 region has the DNA TGTGCCAGCAGCGTAGAACCGGGAGAAGGCTACGAGCAGTACTTC. Translated: CASSVEPGEGYEQYF. This chain links TRBV9 with TRBJ2-7; D is possibly TRBD2 (6 bases). CDR3 size: 15 residues. Germline CDR1 reads SGDLS; CDR2 reads YYNGEE. The ends were cut back, 0 bases at V and 3 bases at J, with 13 bases in the middle.

The CDR3 region is CASTRDGGPTLAKNIQYF. DNA for the CDR3: TGTGCCAGCACCAGGGACGGGGGACCTACTCTAGCCAAAAACATTCAGTACTTC. V is TRBV21-1 and J is TRBJ2-4; the table's D gene call, TRBD2, was not cross checked with the DNA. TRBV21-1 is a pseudogene locus. CDR3 size: 18 residues.

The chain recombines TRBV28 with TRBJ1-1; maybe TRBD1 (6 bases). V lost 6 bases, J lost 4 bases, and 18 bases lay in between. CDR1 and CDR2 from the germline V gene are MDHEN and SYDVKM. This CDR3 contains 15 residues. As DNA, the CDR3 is TGTGCCAGCAGATTACCCCAGGGGCGAGGCACTGAAGCTTTCTTT. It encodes CASRLPQGRGTEAFF. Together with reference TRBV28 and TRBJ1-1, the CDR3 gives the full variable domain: DVKVTQSSRYLVKRTGEKVFLECVQDMDHENMFWYRQDPGLGLRLIYFSYDVKMKEKGDIPEGYSVSREKKERFSLILESASTNQTSMYLCASRLPQGRGTEAFFGQGTRLTVV.

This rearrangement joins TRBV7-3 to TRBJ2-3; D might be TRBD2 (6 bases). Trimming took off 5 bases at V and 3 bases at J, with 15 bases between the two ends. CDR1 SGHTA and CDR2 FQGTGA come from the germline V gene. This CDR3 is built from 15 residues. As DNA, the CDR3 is TGTGCCAGCAGCCCCGGGGCGGGGCGGACAGATACGCAGTATTTT. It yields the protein CASSPGAGRTDTQYF. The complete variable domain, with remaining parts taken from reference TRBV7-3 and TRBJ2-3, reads GAGVSQTPSNKVTEKGKYVELRCDPISGHTALYWYRQSLGQGPEFLIYFQGTGAADDSGLPNDRFFAVRPEGSVSTLKIQRTERGDSAVYLCASSPGAGRTDTQYFGPGTRLTVL.